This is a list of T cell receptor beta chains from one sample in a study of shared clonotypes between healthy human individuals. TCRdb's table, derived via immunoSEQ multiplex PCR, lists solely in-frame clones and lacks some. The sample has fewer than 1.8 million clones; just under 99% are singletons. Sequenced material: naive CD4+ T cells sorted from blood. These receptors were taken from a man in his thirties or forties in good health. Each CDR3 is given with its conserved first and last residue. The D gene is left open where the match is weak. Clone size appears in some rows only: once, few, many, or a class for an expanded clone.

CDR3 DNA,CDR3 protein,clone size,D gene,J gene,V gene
TGTGCCACCAGCAGAGATCGATCGGAGACGCGCTACACCTTC,CATSRDRSETRYTF,-,-,TRBJ1-2,TRBV15
TGTGCCAGCAACGGGGGAGGGCCTCCCTACGAGCAGTACTTC,CASNGGGPPYEQYF,-,TRBD2,TRBJ2-7,TRBV6-1
TGTGCCAGCAGCTTGGCGGCCTGGTACGAGCAGTACTTC,CASSLAAWYEQYF,-,-,TRBJ2-7,TRBV7-2
TGTGCCTGGAGTGGGGGCCTCAAAGAGACCCAGTACTTC,CAWSGGLKETQYF,-,-,TRBJ2-5,TRBV30
TGTGCCAGCTCACACCCAGGGGGCCGGAACACTGAAGCTTTCTTT,CASSHPGGRNTEAFF,-,TRBD1,TRBJ1-1,TRBV18
TGTGCCAGCAGACGAGACAGGGCGAACACTGAAGCTTTCTTT,CASRRDRANTEAFF,-,TRBD1,TRBJ1-1,TRBV27
TGTGCCAGCAGTTTCCCTAGGGGTGAGCAGTTCTTC,CASSFPRGEQFF,-,-,TRBJ2-1,TRBV5-4
TGTGCCAGCAGTTCTTTCGACCGGAGGCACTTCTCCTACGAGCAGTACTTC,CASSSFDRRHFSYEQYF,once,-,TRBJ2-7,TRBV28
TGCGCCAGCACCCCCACGGGCCCCTACACTGAAGCTTTCTTT,CASTPTGPYTEAFF,once,-,TRBJ1-1,TRBV5-1
TGTGCCAGCAGCTTCCTTCGACTAGCGGGAGGTGTATACAATGAGCAGTTCTTC,CASSFLRLAGGVYNEQFF,-,TRBD2,TRBJ2-1,TRBV11-2
TGTGCCAGCAGCGGACTAGCGGAGGACTACAATGAGCAGTTCTTC,CASSGLAEDYNEQFF,once,TRBD2,TRBJ2-1,TRBV11-2
TGTGCCTGGAGACGTAGTCGGGGCTACACCTTC,CAWRRSRGYTF,-,-,TRBJ1-2,TRBV30
TGTGCCAGCAGCTGGACACAACAAGAGACCCAGTACTTC,CASSWTQQETQYF,once,-,TRBJ2-5,TRBV13
TGTGCCAGCAGCTTAGTAGGGCCCCAGCATTTT,CASSLVGPQHF,-,-,TRBJ1-5,TRBV7-9
TGTGCCAGCAGCTTCAGGGACACTTCCTACGAGCAGTACTTC,CASSFRDTSYEQYF,-,-,TRBJ2-7,TRBV5-7
TGTGCCAGAAGCTGGCCCGGGGTGGGGACCTACAATGAGCAGTTCTTC,CARSWPGVGTYNEQFF,-,-,TRBJ2-1,TRBV5-3
TGTGCCAGCTCAGAAGACAGGGCCGGGGAGCAGTACTTC,CASSEDRAGEQYF,-,TRBD1,TRBJ2-7,TRBV18
TGCGCCAGCAGCCCCCCAATGGATAGGGGGCTCTATGGCTACACCTTC,CASSPPMDRGLYGYTF,-,TRBD1,TRBJ1-2,TRBV5-1
TGTGCCAGCGCTGACAGGGGGCATATGTCAGCTTTCTTT,CASADRGHMSAFF,-,TRBD1,TRBJ1-1,TRBV2
TGTGCCACCAGCAGAGCGGGAGGTGTCGGTGACTATGAGCAGTTCTTC,CATSRAGGVGDYEQFF,-,TRBD2,TRBJ2-1,TRBV15
TGTGCCAGCAGTCCCCTTTACCAAGAGACCCAGTACTTC,CASSPLYQETQYF,-,-,TRBJ2-5,TRBV27
TGCGCCAGCAGGAACCTAAAAAGGGGAAGAGCAGATACGCAGTATTTT,CASRNLKRGRADTQYF,-,-,TRBJ2-3,TRBV5-1
TGTGCCAGCAGCTTAGATTCTCGGACCTCCTACACCTTC,CASSLDSRTSYTF,-,-,TRBJ1-2,TRBV11-2
TGTGCCAGCAGCTTAATGGAGGACGAGCAGTACTTC,CASSLMEDEQYF,-,-,TRBJ2-7,TRBV7-9
TGTGCCAGCAGCATCAGGGGTAGCACAGATACGCAGTATTTT,CASSIRGSTDTQYF,-,-,TRBJ2-3,TRBV7-2
TGCGCCAGCAGCCAAGTACCAGACTATGGCTACACCTTC,CASSQVPDYGYTF,-,-,TRBJ1-2,TRBV4-3
TGTGCCAGTCGGTTTTCTGGGGCCAACGTCCTGACTTTC,CASRFSGANVLTF,-,-,TRBJ2-6,TRBV28
TGTGCCAGCAGTTATAGCTTGGGGGGAAACACCATATATTTT,CASSYSLGGNTIYF,-,-,TRBJ1-3,TRBV6-5
TGTGCCAGCTCACCAGACGGGACGGAGAACACTGAAGCTTTCTTT,CASSPDGTENTEAFF,-,-,TRBJ1-1,TRBV18
TGTGCCAGCAGCCAAAGCTCCTACGAGCAGTACTTC,CASSQSSYEQYF,-,-,TRBJ2-7,TRBV25-1
TGTGCCAGCAGCCGAAATCTTGGGACAGCTCTTGCGGAGCAGTACTTC,CASSRNLGTALAEQYF,-,TRBD1,TRBJ2-7,TRBV5-4
TGTGCCAGCAGCTCCGCTATTCAAGAGACCCAGTACTTC,CASSSAIQETQYF,-,-,TRBJ2-5,TRBV11-2
TGCAGCGTACAGGGAGTTGATGAAAAACTGTTTTTT,CSVQGVDEKLFF,-,-,TRBJ1-4,TRBV29-1
TGCGCCAGCAGCCAATCCGGGACAGGGGCAGATACGCAGTATTTT,CASSQSGTGADTQYF,once,TRBD1,TRBJ2-3,TRBV4-1
TGTGCCAGCAGCTTGGGGGTACTGTCCTACGAGCAGTACTTC,CASSLGVLSYEQYF,-,-,TRBJ2-7,TRBV5-6
TGTGCCAGCACCCCAAGGCTCCTAGAGACCCAGTACTTC,CASTPRLLETQYF,-,-,TRBJ2-5,TRBV11-2